Described below is a single T cell receptor beta chain sequence and its context. The target antigen is unknown. The sample originates from a study of OX40 agonist ivuxolimab in advanced cancers. Whole-study results and caveats: At doses 0.1 to 3.0 mg/kg, CD4+ and CD8+ clones expanded.

Assay used: immunoSEQ multiplex PCR; TCRdb lists only in-frame clones, some missing. The sample gives roughly 53,000 clones, about 93% of which show up once; 15% to 20% is in the top ten. The CDR3 has 15 amino acids. V was pared by 3 bases and J by 6 bases, with 3 bases of the junction left unmatched. CDR1 is PRHDT and CDR2 is FYEKMQ in the germline V gene (reference sequence). The sequencing here drew on CD4+ or CD8+ T cells sorted from blood, taken in a trial of the OX40 agonist ivuxolimab. The sequence was collected from an adult with an advanced solid tumor such as melanoma, head and neck, liver or kidney cancer. V is TRBV13 and J is TRBJ2-1, with TRBD2 matching 12 bases. The CDR3 protein is CASSLTTSGGNEQFF. In nucleotides, the CDR3 is TGTGCCAGCAGCTTGACGACTAGCGGGGGCAATGAGCAGTTCTTC.